The 26 T cell receptor beta chains below were found in one sample sequenced in a study of T cell responses to AZD1222 COVID-19 vaccine. The repertoire was sequenced with immunoSEQ multiplex PCR; TCRdb's copy has only in-frame clones and lacks some. The data contain about 140,000 clones, roughly 92% of them singletons. The material was peripheral blood, obtained 28 days after the second AZD1222 dose. The receptors originated from an adult who received the AZD1222 COVID-19 vaccine.

This clone was seen a handful of times. The rearrangement uses TRBV7-9 and TRBJ2-5; TRBD2 aligns across 7 bases. V was clipped by 4 bases and J by 5 bases; unmatched bases: 13. Germline lookup yields CDR1 SEHNR and CDR2 FQNEAQ (reference sequence). This CDR3 has 16 amino acids. CDR3 sequence: CASSSLAVKVGETQYF. Written as DNA, the CDR3 is TGTGCCAGCAGCTCGCTAGCGGTAAAGGTTGGGGAGACCCAGTACTTC.

The V gene is TRBV9, the J gene TRBJ1-2; D is uncertain. This CDR3 spans 15 amino acids. V dropped 0 bases and J dropped 6 bases, with 15 bases sitting between them. CDR1 and CDR2 from the germline V gene are SGDLS and YYNGEE. The CDR3 nucleotides read TGTGCCAGCAGCGTAGGGGTCGTCGAGGCAAATGGCTACACCTTC. Translating it yields CASSVGVVEANGYTF.

The rearrangement uses TRBV29-1 and TRBJ2-1, with D perhaps TRBD2 (6 bases). CDR1 is SQVTM, CDR2 ANQGSEA, per germline. The CDR3 consists of 14 residues. V was clipped by 3 bases and J by 4 bases, with 13 bases between them. Written as DNA, the CDR3 is TGCAGCGTTGATGTCAGCGGGTATTACAATGAGCAGTTCTTC. Encoded protein: CSVDVSGYYNEQFF.

The rearrangement links TRBV28 to TRBJ1-1; TRBD1 agrees at 7 bases. CDR1 MDHEN and CDR2 SYDVKM come from the germline V gene. The CDR3 runs to 14 residues. V lost 5 bases, J lost 0 bases, and 3 bases stayed unmatched. DNA of the CDR3: TGTGCCAGCAGTCCCGGGACAGTGAACACTGAAGCTTTCTTT. Translating it yields CASSPGTVNTEAFF.

V and J are TRBV4-3 and TRBJ1-6; D perhaps matches TRBD1 (5 bases). The germline V gene encodes CDR1 LGHNA and CDR2 YSLEER. The V end lost 0 bases, the J end lost 13 bases, and 10 bases lay between the germline ends. The CDR3 has 13 residues. This CDR3 reads CASSQDRGPPLHF. The DNA of the CDR3 is TGCGCCAGCAGCCAAGATAGGGGACCCCCCCTCCACTTT.

V gene TRBV6-4 combines with J gene TRBJ2-1, with 7 bases matching TRBD2. The CDR3 covers 15 residues. Germline V CDR1 and CDR2: MRHNA, SNTAGT. With 4 bases clipped from V and 8 bases from J, the junction kept 11 bases outside the gene matches. CDR3 sequence reads: CASSVVGGPSDEQFF. As DNA, the CDR3 is TGTGCCAGCAGTGTTGTGGGAGGGCCCTCCGATGAGCAGTTCTTC.

This rearrangement joins TRBV27 to TRBJ2-7; the D gene is possibly TRBD2 (5 bases). The V gene lost 7 bases and the J gene lost 3 bases, with 10 bases spanning the gap. The CDR3 totals 12 residues. The germline CDR1 and CDR2 sequences are MNHEY and SMNVEV (reference sequence). The CDR3 coding sequence is TGTGCCAGCATGGGCGGGTTCTACGAGCAGTACTTC. Translating gives CASMGGFYEQYF.

This chain uses TRBV5-1 with TRBJ2-7, with TRBD2 matching over 7 bases. Trimming cost V 2 bases and J 7 bases; bases outside gene matches: 6. This CDR3 has 13 residues. Per germline, CDR1 SGHRS and CDR2 YFSETQ. The CDR3 nucleotides are TGCGCCAGCAGCTTACCTTCCGGGGGGGAGCAGTACTTC. It encodes CASSLPSGGEQYF.

V and J are TRBV7-3 and TRBJ2-2; D ambiguous. CDR1 and CDR2 from the germline V gene are SGHTA and FQGTGA. The CDR3 is made up of 14 amino acids. V dropped 1 base and J dropped 4 bases, with 7 bases sitting between them. CDR3 nucleotide sequence: TGTGCCAGCAGCTTAAAGGCACGCACCGGGGAGCTGTTTTTT. Translating it yields CASSLKARTGELFF.

The CDR3 protein is CASSQILGDNQPQHF. In DNA, the CDR3 is TGTGCCAGCAGCCAAATACTCGGAGACAATCAGCCCCAGCATTTT. J is TRBJ1-5 and V is TRBV28; D call uncertain. The CDR3 length is 15 residues. CDR1 MDHEN and CDR2 SYDVKM come from the germline V gene. Trimming removed 6 bases from V and 3 bases from J, with 15 bases in between.

The V and J genes are TRBV6-5 and TRBJ2-1; possible D gene TRBD1, 6 bases. The V end was cut by 6 bases, the J end by 4 bases, with 16 bases between. The CDR3 has 15 residues. Germline assignment: CDR1 MNHEY and CDR2 SVGAGI. CDR3 nucleotides: TGTGCCAGCAGAAAAACAGGGACGAGTTACAATGAGCAGTTCTTC. Amino acid sequence: CASRKTGTSYNEQFF.

As to this clone: The same CDR3 arises from other DNA sequences in this sample as well. The CDR3 region is CSVSRDSRGDTQYF. CDR3 in DNA: TGCAGCGTTTCCCGGGACAGCAGGGGGGATACGCAGTATTTT. The V and J genes are TRBV29-1 and TRBJ2-3; 7 bases are a match to TRBD1. Germline V gene data show CDR1 as SQVTM and CDR2 as ANQGSEA. V dropped 5 bases and J dropped 6; count of bases not matched to a gene: 11. CDR3 length: 14 amino acids.

CDR3 amino acids: CASSGDRAAKNIQYF. The DNA for the CDR3 is TGTGCCAGCAGCGGGGACAGAGCAGCCAAAAACATTCAGTACTTC. This chain links TRBV2 with TRBJ2-4; 7 nucleotides align to TRBD1. Germline V CDR1 and CDR2: SNHLY, FYNNEI. This CDR3 has 15 residues. The junction had 5 bases not matched to a gene; V was cut back by 6 bases and J by 0 bases.

The chain uses TRBV19 and TRBJ1-5; 7 nucleotides line up with TRBD1. V shed 10 bases and J 5 bases; nucleotides not matched to a gene: 11. The CDR3 length is 14 residues. CDR1 and CDR2 (germline): LNHDA, SQIVND (reference sequence). The DNA for the CDR3 is TGTGCCACCAACCGGGACAGAGAATATCAGCCCCAGCATTTT. Translated, it gives CATNRDREYQPQHF. The variable domain in full, with the rest retrieved from reference TRBV19 and TRBJ1-5, is DGGITQSPKYLFRKEGQNVTLSCEQNLNHDAMYWYRQDPGQGLRLIYYSQIVNDFQKGDIAEGYSVSREKKESFPLTVTSAQKNPTAFYLCATNRDREYQPQHFGDGTRLSIL.

This sequence joins TRBV18 and TRBJ1-5, with D hard to call. The ends were cut back, 2 bases at V and 6 bases at J, with 11 bases in the middle. Germline loops: CDR1 KGHSH, CDR2 LQKENI. The CDR3 loop spans 14 amino acids. The CDR3 coding sequence is TGTGCCAGCTCACCAGAGTCCGGGGTTCAGCCCCAGCATTTT. It codes for CASSPESGVQPQHF.

This rearrangement joins TRBV18 to TRBJ1-2, with D tentatively TRBD1 (6 bases). CDR3 length equals 13 residues. V lost 3 bases, J lost 8 bases, and 13 bases lay in between. Germline V gene lookup returns CDR1 KGHSH and CDR2 LQKENI. CDR3 amino acids: CASSPRGGLGYTF. For the CDR3, the DNA is TGTGCCAGCTCACCGAGGGGGGGTCTAGGCTACACCTTC. Using reference TRBV18 and TRBJ1-2 for the parts outside the CDR3, the full variable domain is NAGVMQNPRHLVRRRGQEARLRCSPMKGHSHVYWYRQLPEEGLKFMVYLQKENIIDESGMPKERFSAEFPKEGPSILRIQQVVRGDSAAYFCASSPRGGLGYTFGSGTRLTVV.

This chain connects TRBV5-8 to TRBJ2-5; 8 positions match TRBD1. V lost 4 bases, J lost 2 bases, and 4 bases stayed unmatched. This CDR3 has 14 residues. Germline-derived CDR1 and CDR2 are SGHTS and YDEGEE. CDR3 region: CASSPGTGQETQYF. CDR3 in DNA: TGTGCCAGCAGCCCAGGGACAGGTCAAGAGACCCAGTACTTC.

The rearrangement joins TRBV25-1 to TRBJ1-2, with D hard to call. The CDR3 is 14 residues long. The germline V and J ends were trimmed by 5 bases and 0 bases, with 10 bases remaining between them. Germline CDR1 MGHDK, CDR2 SYGVNS. Here the CDR3 reads CASSLRDANYGYTF. CDR3 sequence (DNA): TGTGCCAGCAGTCTTAGGGATGCTAACTATGGCTACACCTTC.

The rearrangement links TRBV19 to TRBJ1-2; possible D gene TRBD1, 5 bases. Germline values: CDR1 LNHDA, CDR2 SQIVND (reference sequence). Trimming pared 7 bases from V and 2 bases from J, leaving 8 bases between. This CDR3 is 12 amino acids long. CDR3 in amino acids: CASIKGNYGYTF. DNA of the CDR3: TGTGCCAGTATAAAGGGGAACTATGGCTACACCTTC.

The chain joins TRBV5-6 to TRBJ2-1; 11 nucleotides align to TRBD2. Germline V gene sequence: CDR1 SGHDT, CDR2 YYEEEE. Trimming removed 4 bases from V and 5 bases from J; junction bases left unmatched: 2. This CDR3 contains 14 residues. This CDR3 is CASSRLAGHNEQFF. The CDR3 coding sequence is TGTGCCAGCAGCCGACTAGCGGGACACAATGAGCAGTTCTTC.

This clone showed up just once. The chain recombines TRBV29-1 with TRBJ2-7; 9 bases line up with TRBD1. Losses at the gene ends were 5 bases for V and 0 bases for J; bases not matched to a gene: 5. The CDR3 loop spans 14 amino acids. Germline-derived CDR1 and CDR2 are SQVTM and ANQGSEA. CDR3 in amino acids: CSVYRGPRSYEQYF. The CDR3 nucleotides are TGCAGCGTTTACAGGGGGCCCCGCTCCTACGAGCAGTACTTC.

Remarks on this clone: The sample holds other DNA sequences that translate to the same CDR3. The chain recombines TRBV5-1 with TRBJ2-7; D uncertain. The CDR3 spans 11 residues. CDR1 is SGHRS, CDR2 YFSETQ, per germline. V dropped 0 bases and J dropped 3 bases, with 1 base sitting between them. For the CDR3, the DNA is TGCGCCAGCAGCTTGGGCTACGAGCAGTACTTC. Translation gives CASSLGYEQYF. The full variable domain, in which reference TRBV5-1 and TRBJ2-7 provide the parts outside the CDR3, is KAGVTQTPRYLIKTRGQQVTLSCSPISGHRSVSWYQQTPGQGLQFLFEYFSETQRNKGNFPGRFSGRQFSNSRSEMNVSTLELGDSALYLCASSLGYEQYFGPGTRLTVT.

The chain is built from TRBV27 and TRBJ1-3, with TRBD1 matching over 7 bases. CDR3 size: 18 residues. CDR1 and CDR2 (germline): MNHEY, SMNVEV (reference sequence). Trimming took 3 bases from V and 2 from J; bases not matched to a gene: 13. The CDR3: CASSLRGGASVTGNTIYF. CDR3 nucleotides: TGTGCCAGCAGTTTGAGAGGGGGCGCTTCAGTCACTGGAAACACCATATATTTT.

V and J are TRBV5-4 and TRBJ1-2; TRBD1 matches at 7 bases. The V and J ends lost 4 bases and 7 bases, in that order; junction bases with no gene match: 4. The germline V gene has CDR1 SGHNT and CDR2 YYREEE (reference sequence). CDR3 length equals 12 residues. CDR3 protein: CASSTDRVGYTF. The CDR3 DNA follows: TGTGCCAGCAGCACTGACAGGGTTGGCTACACCTTC.

This clone showed up just once. The chain is built from TRBV7-3 and TRBJ1-3; TRBD1 aligns across 7 bases. The V and J ends lost 5 bases and 0 bases, in that order; junction bases with no gene match: 10. This CDR3 comprises 17 residues. Germline V lookup: CDR1 SGHTA, CDR2 FQGTGA. DNA of the CDR3: TGTGCCAGCAGCACCACAGGGGCGCCCCTCTCTGGAAACACCATATATTTT. It encodes CASSTTGAPLSGNTIYF.

The V gene is TRBV15, the J gene TRBJ2-5, with unresolved D. CDR3 length: 16 amino acids. V lost 3 bases to trimming and J lost 5 bases, with 19 bases between them. CDR1 and CDR2 (germline): LNHNV, YYDKDF (reference sequence). The CDR3 bases are TGTGCCACCAGCAGGCCTCGGTCCGGGTCCTTGGAGACCCAGTACTTC. Translation gives CATSRPRSGSLETQYF.